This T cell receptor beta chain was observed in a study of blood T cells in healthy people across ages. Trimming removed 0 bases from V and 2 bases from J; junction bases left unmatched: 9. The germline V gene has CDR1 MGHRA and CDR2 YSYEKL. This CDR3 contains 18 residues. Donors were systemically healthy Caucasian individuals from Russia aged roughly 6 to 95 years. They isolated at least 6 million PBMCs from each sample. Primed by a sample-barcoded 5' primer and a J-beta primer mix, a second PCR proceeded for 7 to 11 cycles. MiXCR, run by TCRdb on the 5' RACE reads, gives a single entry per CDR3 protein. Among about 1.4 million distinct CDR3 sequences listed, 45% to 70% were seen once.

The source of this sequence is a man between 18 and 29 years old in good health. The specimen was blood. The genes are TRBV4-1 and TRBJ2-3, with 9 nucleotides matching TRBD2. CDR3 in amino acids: CASSQEPPPSGNTDTQYF. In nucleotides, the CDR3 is TGCGCCAGCAGCCAAGAGCCCCCCCCTAGCGGGAACACAGATACGCAGTATTTT.